The 14 T cell receptor beta chains below all came from one sample that was sequenced in a study of molecular identifiers for immune sequencing clone quantification (dated by TCRdb to the late 2010s). Library method: PCR. This sample was sequenced with an Illumina HiSeq 4000. TCRdb reanalyzed the raw reads on its own, using fastp at Q25 for trimming and MiXCR for clone calling, and kept in-frame beta chains. Every distinct CDR3 protein forms one entry, paired with its most common genes and DNA. Across this sample there are 88,000 or so distinct CDR3 sequences, with 20% to 25% seen only once. Approximately 1% of the sample comes from the top ten. The source material was naive CD8+ T cells from blood, with Jurkat cell RNA spiked in. The cell subset or site label of this sample denotes: FACS-sorted CD8+CD4-CCR7+CD45RA+ naive T cells. These receptors all stem from a human donor in good health. Some libraries in this study had Jurkat cell RNA spiked in.

This clonotype was seen at least ten times. This rearrangement joins TRBV20-1 to TRBJ2-3, with 11 bases that match TRBD2. Unmatched junction bases numbered 18, after V lost 1 base and J lost 0 bases. In germline, CDR1 is DFQATT, CDR2 SNEGSKA (reference sequence). The CDR3 spans 21 residues. CDR3 nucleotides: TGCAGTGCTAGAGTTGGGGCCCGGGATGGGACTAGCGGAGCTAGCACAGATACGCAGTATTTT. This gives the protein CSARVGARDGTSGASTDTQYF.

This clonotype was seen ten or more times. The chain links TRBV7-9 to TRBJ2-7; TRBD1 or TRBD2 may be the D gene (5 bases each). The ends were cut back, 5 bases at V and 2 bases at J, with 13 bases in the middle. The length of the CDR3 is 14 residues. Looked up from germline, CDR1 is SEHNR and CDR2 is FQNEAQ (reference sequence). In DNA form, the CDR3 reads TGTGCCAGCAGCCCCCGGGACCCAACCTACGAGCAGTACTTC. Its translation: CASSPRDPTYEQYF. Together with reference TRBV7-9 and TRBJ2-7, the CDR3 gives the full variable domain: DTGVSQNPRHKITKRGQNVTFRCDPISEHNRLYWYRQTLGQGPEFLTYFQNEAQLEKSRLLSDRFSAERPKGSFSTLEIQRTEQGDSAMYLCASSPRDPTYEQYFGPGTRLTVT.

Turning to this clonotype: A much larger clone is a single base away; this may be a read error. V is TRBV3-1 and J is TRBJ2-4, with D possibly being TRBD1 (6 bases). This CDR3 spans 15 amino acids. Germline-derived CDR1 and CDR2 are LGHDT and YNNKEL (reference sequence). The CDR3 DNA reads as TGTGCCAGCAGCCAAGATTACGGGACAAAAAACACTCAGTACTTC. Its protein product is CASSQDYGTKNTQYF.

The V gene is TRBV27, the J gene TRBJ1-4, with D unresolved. Between the trimmed V and J ends, which lost 0 bases and 3 bases, there was a span of 11 bases. This CDR3 comprises 16 residues. Germline lookup yields CDR1 MNHEY and CDR2 SMNVEV (reference sequence). The CDR3 reads CASSLSRAASNEKLFF. Here the CDR3 DNA reads TGTGCCAGCAGTTTATCGCGGGCAGCCTCTAATGAAAAACTGTTTTTT.

Ten or more counts support this clonotype. J is TRBJ2-5 and V is TRBV7-9; TRBD1 might be the D (5 bases). This CDR3 comprises 15 residues. The germline V gene encodes CDR1 SEHNR and CDR2 FQNEAQ (reference sequence). The V gene lost 11 bases and the J gene lost 5 bases, with 24 bases spanning the gap. The CDR3 DNA is TGTGCCTCACTCGATTGGGGCAGGGTGGATGAGACCCAGTACTTC. Its translation is CASLDWGRVDETQYF. The full variable domain, its missing parts supplied by reference TRBV7-9 and TRBJ2-5, is DTGVSQNPRHKITKRGQNVTFRCDPISEHNRLYWYRQTLGQGPEFLTYFQNEAQLEKSRLLSDRFSAERPKGSFSTLEIQRTEQGDSAMYLCASLDWGRVDETQYFGPGTRLLVL.

There are many counts of this clonotype. This chain uses TRBV30 with TRBJ2-1, with D possibly matching TRBD2 (5 bases). The CDR3 spans 14 residues. Looked up from germline, CDR1 is GTSNPN and CDR2 is SVGIG (reference sequence). With 4 bases removed from V and 4 bases from J, the gap between germline ends came to 14 bases. The CDR3 loop is CAWNVAGEYNEQFF. The CDR3 bases are TGTGCCTGGAATGTCGCGGGTGAATACAATGAGCAGTTCTTC.

In its sample, this clonotype was seen many times. The chain has TRBV9 and TRBJ1-1; D may be TRBD1 (5 bases). There are 15 residues in the CDR3. Trimming pared 4 bases from V and 3 bases from J, leaving 16 bases between. Germline-derived CDR1 and CDR2 are SGDLS and YYNGEE. The CDR3 spells CASSREQASDTEAFF. The CDR3 region has the DNA TGTGCCAGCAGCCGCGAACAGGCTTCGGACACTGAAGCTTTCTTT.

This clonotype appeared many times. The J gene is TRBJ2-7, the V gene TRBV28, with TRBD1 matching 7 bases. Germline lookup yields CDR1 MDHEN and CDR2 SYDVKM. V was pared by 8 bases and J by 5 bases, with 9 bases of the junction left unmatched. CDR3 size: 13 residues. Here the CDR3 reads CASLERGHDEQYF. The CDR3 DNA sequence: TGTGCCAGCTTGGAAAGGGGGCACGACGAGCAGTACTTC.

On this clonotype: A much larger clone differs by one base, so this may be a read error. The chain is built from TRBV7-3 and TRBJ2-3; D is unresolved. Trimming left V 5 bases short and J 10 bases short, with 16 bases between. The CDR3 totals 13 residues. Germline values: CDR1 SGHTA, CDR2 FQGTGA. In DNA, the CDR3 is TGTGCCAGCAGCGTCAACCCAAGTGATGCGCAGTATTTT. It encodes CASSVNPSDAQYF.

This clonotype was detected ten times or more. The chain uses TRBV19 and TRBJ2-4; D assignment may be TRBD1 or TRBD2 (5 bases each). The CDR3 is 13 amino acids. Per germline, CDR1 LNHDA and CDR2 SQIVND (reference sequence). V lost 10 bases and J lost 5, with 15 bases in between. CDR3 DNA: TGTGCCACCACGGACTGGGGCGAAAACATTCAGTACTTC. It specifies CATTDWGENIQYF. The full variable domain, in which reference TRBV19 and TRBJ2-4 provide the parts outside the CDR3, is DGGITQSPKYLFRKEGQNVTLSCEQNLNHDAMYWYRQDPGQGLRLIYYSQIVNDFQKGDIAEGYSVSREKKESFPLTVTSAQKNPTAFYLCATTDWGENIQYFGAGTRLSVL.

This clonotype was detected ten times or more. This chain joins TRBV29-1 and TRBJ2-7, with 11 bases matching TRBD2. The length of the CDR3 is 14 residues. Germline lookup yields CDR1 SQVTM and CDR2 ANQGSEA. V shed 4 bases, J shed 5 bases, and the junction held 7 bases outside the gene matches. CDR3: CSVAISGLADEQYF. In nucleotides, the CDR3 is TGCAGCGTTGCCATCTCGGGACTAGCGGACGAGCAGTACTTC.

The chain recombines TRBV27 with TRBJ2-3, with D possibly being TRBD2 (6 bases). CDR1 is MNHEY and CDR2 is SMNVEV in the germline V gene (reference sequence). The CDR3 has 15 amino acids. V was trimmed by 6 bases and J by 0 bases, leaving 13 bases between them. CDR3 sequence (DNA): TGTGCCAGCAGCTTCGCGGGGCCTAGCACAGATACGCAGTATTTT. Residues: CASSFAGPSTDTQYF.

This clonotype appeared a few times. The CDR3: CAWSVLRTDTQYF. CDR3 coding DNA: TGTGCCTGGAGTGTACTCCGCACAGATACGCAGTATTTT. The chain is built from TRBV30 and TRBJ2-3, with D unresolved. The CDR3 sequence is 13 residues long. V shed 0 bases and J shed 1 base, with 5 bases lying between them. Germline lookup yields CDR1 GTSNPN and CDR2 SVGIG (reference sequence).

Comments on this clonotype: A much bigger clone sits one base away, suggesting this may be a read error. This chain connects TRBV12-5 to TRBJ2-7; D call uncertain. Per germline, CDR1 LGHNT and CDR2 FRNRAP. With 4 bases removed from V and 5 bases from J, the gap between germline ends came to 6 bases. The CDR3 spans 11 residues. DNA of the CDR3: TGTGCTAGTGGTTCCCGGGACGAGCAGTACTTC. Protein sequence: CASGSRDEQYF. Combining the CDR3 with reference TRBV12-5 and TRBJ2-7 gives the whole variable domain DARVTQTPRHKVTEMGQEVTMRCQPILGHNTVFWYRQTMMQGLELLAYFRNRAPLDDSGMPKDRFSAEMPDATLATLKIQPSEPRDSAVYFCASGSRDEQYFGPGTRLTVT.